These T cell receptor beta chains were read from a single sample in a study of CD8 T cells in ankylosing spondylitis. TCRdb itself ran the 5' RACE reads through MiXCR, one entry per CDR3 protein. The sample has about 240,000 distinct CDR3 sequences; 7.5% to 9% are singletons. Specimen: blood, either unsorted or a sorted T cell fraction (not recorded which). These receptor sequences come from a male donor with ankylosing spondylitis or in good health (not recorded which). The CDR3 runs from the conserved cysteine through the conserved F or W. The order of the fields is clone size, V gene, CDR3 length, J gene, D gene, CDR3 protein, CDR3 DNA. A D gene is named only where the DNA matches it firmly. Rows may omit the clone size; those that give it use once, few, many or a size class.

clone size: many; V gene: TRBV29-1; CDR3 length: 13; J gene: TRBJ1-1; D gene: NA; CDR3 protein: CSVAPGGYTEAFF; CDR3 DNA: TGCAGCGTTGCCCCTGGCGGGTACACTGAAGCTTTCTTT
clone size: few; V gene: TRBV7-2; CDR3 length: 15; J gene: TRBJ2-7; D gene: TRBD2; CDR3 protein: CASSSLLAGGYEQYF; CDR3 DNA: TGTGCCAGCAGCTCGCTTCTAGCGGGGGGCTACGAGCAGTACTTC
clone size: NA; V gene: TRBV30; CDR3 length: 15; J gene: TRBJ2-1; D gene: NA; CDR3 protein: CAWSVGIPPYNEQFF; CDR3 DNA: TGTGCCTGGAGTGTCGGGATCCCCCCCTACAATGAGCAGTTCTTC
clone size: NA; V gene: TRBV11-2; CDR3 length: 13; J gene: TRBJ2-7; D gene: NA; CDR3 protein: CASRRDAEYEQYF; CDR3 DNA: TGTGCCAGCAGGAGGGACGCAGAGTACGAGCAGTACTTC
clone size: NA; V gene: TRBV11-3; CDR3 length: 13; J gene: TRBJ2-2; D gene: NA; CDR3 protein: CASSLLRTGELFF; CDR3 DNA: TGTGCCAGCAGCTTACTCCGGACCGGGGAGCTGTTTTTT
clone size: many; V gene: TRBV20-1; CDR3 length: 13; J gene: TRBJ2-5; D gene: NA; CDR3 protein: CSAREGRLETQYF; CDR3 DNA: TGCAGTGCTAGAGAAGGCCGCCTGGAGACCCAGTACTTC
clone size: few; V gene: TRBV7-2; CDR3 length: 15; J gene: TRBJ2-5; D gene: TRBD2; CDR3 protein: CASSFPGLLLETQYF; CDR3 DNA: TGTGCCAGCAGCTTCCCGGGACTACTCCTAGAGACCCAGTACTTC
clone size: many; V gene: TRBV12-3/TRBV12-4; CDR3 length: 17; J gene: TRBJ1-1; D gene: TRBD1; CDR3 protein: CASSLAGTGGAGTEAFF; CDR3 DNA: TGTGCCAGCAGTTTAGCTGGGACAGGGGGCGCAGGCACTGAAGCTTTCTTT
clone size: many; V gene: TRBV5-1; CDR3 length: 18; J gene: TRBJ2-5; D gene: TRBD2; CDR3 protein: CASSDGSGGAGLQETQYF; CDR3 DNA: TGCGCCAGCAGCGATGGTAGCGGGGGGGCCGGGCTACAAGAGACCCAGTACTTC
clone size: NA; V gene: TRBV27; CDR3 length: 16; J gene: TRBJ2-2; D gene: TRBD2; CDR3 protein: CASSLTPSGNTGELFF; CDR3 DNA: TGTGCCAGCAGTTTAACACCTAGCGGGAACACCGGGGAGCTGTTTTTT
clone size: many; V gene: TRBV5-5; CDR3 length: 13; J gene: TRBJ2-3; D gene: TRBD2; CDR3 protein: CASRGLAQDTQYF; CDR3 DNA: TGTGCCAGCAGGGGACTAGCTCAAGATACGCAGTATTTT
clone size: many; V gene: TRBV29-1; CDR3 length: 13; J gene: TRBJ1-1; D gene: NA; CDR3 protein: CSVREQPETEAFF; CDR3 DNA: TGCAGCGTTCGGGAACAGCCGGAGACTGAAGCTTTCTTT
clone size: many; V gene: TRBV5-1; CDR3 length: 16; J gene: TRBJ2-5; D gene: NA; CDR3 protein: CASSLGQVTMWETQYF; CDR3 DNA: TGCGCCAGCAGCTTGGGTCAGGTCACAATGTGGGAGACCCAGTACTTC
clone size: many; V gene: TRBV12-3/TRBV12-4; CDR3 length: 14; J gene: TRBJ1-6; D gene: TRBD1; CDR3 protein: CASSLDRVVTPLHF; CDR3 DNA: TGTGCCAGCAGTTTGGACAGGGTTGTCACACCCCTCCACTTT
clone size: few; V gene: TRBV18; CDR3 length: 15; J gene: TRBJ2-3; D gene: NA; CDR3 protein: CASSPNGGSTDTQYF; CDR3 DNA: TGTGCCAGCTCTCCTAACGGAGGCAGCACAGATACGCAGTATTTT
clone size: many; V gene: TRBV16; CDR3 length: 15; J gene: TRBJ2-7; D gene: NA; CDR3 protein: CASSQSGWSNYEQYF; CDR3 DNA: TGTGCCAGCAGCCAATCGGGCTGGTCCAACTACGAGCAGTACTTC
clone size: many; V gene: TRBV27; CDR3 length: 14; J gene: TRBJ1-1; D gene: NA; CDR3 protein: CASSSMGVDAEAFF; CDR3 DNA: TGTGCCAGCAGTTCTATGGGGGTTGACGCTGAAGCTTTCTTT
clone size: NA; V gene: TRBV20-1; CDR3 length: 12; J gene: TRBJ2-2; D gene: NA; CDR3 protein: CSARQGTGELFF; CDR3 DNA: TGCAGTGCTAGACAGGGTACCGGGGAGCTGTTTTTT
clone size: many; V gene: TRBV19; CDR3 length: 12; J gene: TRBJ1-1; D gene: NA; CDR3 protein: CASGSGNTEAFF; CDR3 DNA: TGTGCCAGCGGTTCTGGGAACACTGAAGCTTTCTTT
clone size: many; V gene: TRBV20-1; CDR3 length: 15; J gene: TRBJ1-2; D gene: TRBD1; CDR3 protein: CSALGGAGGLNGYTF; CDR3 DNA: TGCAGTGCATTGGGCGGGGCAGGGGGGTTAAATGGCTACACCTTC
clone size: many; V gene: TRBV29-1; CDR3 length: 17; J gene: TRBJ2-6; D gene: TRBD2; CDR3 protein: CSVEPSGSPSGANVLTF; CDR3 DNA: TGCAGCGTTGAGCCTAGCGGGAGCCCATCCGGGGCCAACGTCCTGACTTTC
clone size: many; V gene: TRBV12-3/TRBV12-4; CDR3 length: 16; J gene: TRBJ2-6; D gene: NA; CDR3 protein: CASSLGSFSGANVLTF; CDR3 DNA: TGTGCCAGCAGTTTGGGCAGTTTCTCTGGGGCCAACGTCCTGACTTTC
clone size: many; V gene: TRBV28; CDR3 length: 15; J gene: TRBJ1-5; D gene: TRBD1; CDR3 protein: CASRETGGDWQPQHF; CDR3 DNA: TGTGCCAGCAGAGAGACAGGGGGCGATTGGCAGCCCCAGCATTTT
clone size: few; V gene: TRBV7-9; CDR3 length: 12; J gene: TRBJ2-5; D gene: NA; CDR3 protein: CASSSPVETQYF; CDR3 DNA: TGTGCCAGCAGCTCCCCCGTGGAGACCCAGTACTTC
clone size: many; V gene: TRBV12-3/TRBV12-4; CDR3 length: 14; J gene: TRBJ2-3; D gene: NA; CDR3 protein: CASMGLSWTDTQYF; CDR3 DNA: TGTGCCAGCATGGGCTTAAGTTGGACAGATACGCAGTATTTT
clone size: NA; V gene: TRBV12-3/TRBV12-4; CDR3 length: 16; J gene: TRBJ1-3; D gene: NA; CDR3 protein: CASSLDGGRSGNTIYF; CDR3 DNA: TGTGCCAGCAGTTTAGACGGGGGGCGCTCTGGAAACACCATATATTTT
clone size: NA; V gene: TRBV19; CDR3 length: 15; J gene: TRBJ2-5; D gene: NA; CDR3 protein: CASSDAGTLQETQYF; CDR3 DNA: TGTGCCAGTAGTGACGCCGGGACACTGCAAGAGACCCAGTACTTC
clone size: NA; V gene: TRBV30; CDR3 length: 12; J gene: TRBJ2-1; D gene: NA; CDR3 protein: CAWSPTSYEQFF; CDR3 DNA: TGTGCCTGGAGTCCTACTAGTTATGAGCAGTTCTTC
clone size: NA; V gene: TRBV7-2; CDR3 length: 16; J gene: TRBJ2-7; D gene: TRBD1; CDR3 protein: CASSREVRTGWHEQYF; CDR3 DNA: TGTGCCAGCAGCCGAGAAGTTAGGACAGGGTGGCACGAGCAGTACTTC
clone size: many; V gene: TRBV6-5; CDR3 length: 17; J gene: TRBJ2-2; D gene: NA; CDR3 protein: CASSYSYQWGNTGELFF; CDR3 DNA: TGTGCCAGCAGTTACTCGTATCAGTGGGGTAACACCGGGGAGCTGTTTTTT
clone size: many; V gene: TRBV20-1; CDR3 length: 17; J gene: TRBJ2-7; D gene: NA; CDR3 protein: CSARDARTGLFRYEQYF; CDR3 DNA: TGCAGTGCTAGAGACGCCCGGACTGGACTGTTCCGCTACGAGCAGTACTTC
clone size: many; V gene: TRBV2; CDR3 length: 14; J gene: TRBJ1-1; D gene: NA; CDR3 protein: CASMRRKGNTEAFF; CDR3 DNA: TGTGCCAGCATGAGAAGGAAGGGGAACACTGAAGCTTTCTTT
clone size: few; V gene: TRBV12-3/TRBV12-4; CDR3 length: 16; J gene: TRBJ1-2; D gene: NA; CDR3 protein: CASSLSHPGAGYGYTF; CDR3 DNA: TGTGCCAGCAGTTTAAGTCACCCGGGGGCAGGCTATGGCTACACCTTC
clone size: NA; V gene: TRBV27; CDR3 length: 13; J gene: TRBJ1-6; D gene: NA; CDR3 protein: CASSLSGHSPLHF; CDR3 DNA: TGTGCCAGCAGTTTATCAGGACATTCACCCCTCCACTTT
clone size: many; V gene: TRBV5-6; CDR3 length: 16; J gene: TRBJ2-7; D gene: TRBD1; CDR3 protein: CASSAGQASLSYEQYF; CDR3 DNA: TGTGCCAGCAGCGCCGGACAGGCTTCTCTTTCCTACGAGCAGTACTTC
clone size: many; V gene: TRBV6-1; CDR3 length: 14; J gene: TRBJ1-2; D gene: NA; CDR3 protein: CASGEREGRYGYTF; CDR3 DNA: TGTGCCAGCGGCGAGCGGGAGGGCCGGTATGGCTACACCTTC
clone size: NA; V gene: TRBV12-3/TRBV12-4; CDR3 length: 13; J gene: TRBJ2-5; D gene: NA; CDR3 protein: CVSRRTAEETQYF; CDR3 DNA: TGTGTCAGCAGACGGACAGCAGAAGAGACCCAGTACTTC
clone size: many; V gene: TRBV5-6; CDR3 length: 13; J gene: TRBJ1-1; D gene: NA; CDR3 protein: CASSFRVGTEAFF; CDR3 DNA: TGTGCCAGCAGCTTTAGGGTTGGCACTGAAGCTTTCTTT
clone size: many; V gene: TRBV12-5; CDR3 length: 20; J gene: TRBJ2-6; D gene: TRBD1; CDR3 protein: CASGLVLLGQGESGANVLTF; CDR3 DNA: TGTGCTAGTGGTTTGGTCCTACTTGGACAGGGAGAAAGTGGGGCCAACGTCCTGACTTTC
clone size: few; V gene: TRBV18; CDR3 length: 15; J gene: TRBJ2-5; D gene: NA; CDR3 protein: CASSPPGQARETQYF; CDR3 DNA: TGTGCCAGCTCACCACCCGGGCAGGCTCGAGAGACCCAGTACTTC
clone size: many; V gene: TRBV20-1; CDR3 length: 15; J gene: TRBJ2-3; D gene: NA; CDR3 protein: CSARDDGTAMDTQYF; CDR3 DNA: TGCAGTGCTAGAGATGATGGGACGGCAATGGATACGCAGTATTTT
clone size: many; V gene: TRBV7-8; CDR3 length: 17; J gene: TRBJ2-2; D gene: TRBD2; CDR3 protein: CASSPTGLAGANGELFF; CDR3 DNA: TGTGCCAGCAGCCCAACCGGACTAGCGGGGGCTAACGGGGAGCTGTTTTTT
clone size: many; V gene: TRBV11-2; CDR3 length: 16; J gene: TRBJ2-1; D gene: TRBD2; CDR3 protein: CASSLGLAGWYNEQFF; CDR3 DNA: TGTGCCAGCAGCTTAGGACTAGCGGGGTGGTACAATGAGCAGTTCTTC
clone size: few; V gene: TRBV19; CDR3 length: 16; J gene: TRBJ2-1; D gene: TRBD2; CDR3 protein: CASTSAGGPSYNEQFF; CDR3 DNA: TGTGCCAGTACCTCCGCGGGAGGGCCCTCCTACAATGAGCAGTTCTTC